This TCR beta chain was sequenced during a study of beta chain features in type 1 diabetes (dated by TCRdb to the late 2010s). At the level of the whole study: Patients and healthy donors did not differ in mean age, gender distribution, total cell number or subset yield. Whereas all 28 donors provided naive and central memory subsets, regulatory and stem cell-like memory subsets were isolated from just 8 patients and about eight healthy donors. A total of 100 million to 110 million sorted cells were examined across all samples, and a strong correlation was observed between cell number per subset and RNA yield. The study compared TCRB repertoires of sorted circulating CD4+ T cell subsets between recently diagnosed type 1 diabetes patients and matched healthy donors. General conclusions and limits of the study: A moderate but significant shortening of TCRB CDR3 length was observed in type 1 diabetes patients in all four CD4+ subsets. Because cDNA was sequenced instead of genomic DNA, activated cells with high expression could be over-represented, although the groups did not differ in activation or CD3 levels. At VDJ recombination sites, type 1 diabetes patients had fewer insertions and more deleted nucleotides, which implies abnormalities in thymic rearrangement. Shorter templates might be favored by PCR, yet because patient and control samples were amplified and corrected together, any such skew would affect both groups equally. The naive, central memory and regulatory TCRB repertoires appeared to resemble one another more closely among patients than among healthy donors. HLA sub-analyses involved small numbers of individuals, so any influence of HLA type on TCRB rearrangement remained unresolved.

From a lookup of the germline V gene, CDR1 and CDR2 are SGHAT and FQNNGV. From the cysteine up to the phenylalanine, the CDR3 has a length of 15 residues. The kept DNA is CDR3 alone, 45 bases in frame from the first base. For this chain, trimming is 5 bases at the V end and 5 bases at the J end, and the number of junction bases without a gene match is 6. For this clone: It lacks a known antigen. The record has no base qualities; no much larger clone is one base away. In the same sample, other DNA sequences code for this CDR3.

Each donor gave one peripheral blood draw, around 100 mL on average, collected into heparinised tubes. Using a panel that included CD45RO, CCR7, CD25, CD127, CD95 and CD27, naive, central memory, regulatory and stem cell-like memory CD4+ T cells were sorted on a BD FACSAria II. Purity was above 95% for every sorted population. PBMCs were isolated right away by Lymphoprep density gradient centrifugation and were stained directly, without culture. Samples were stained and sorted in pairs, with one healthy donor and one patient per experiment, so that batch effects were minimized. The entire amount of isolated RNA was reverse transcribed using the High Capacity cDNA Reverse Transcription Kit, so the sequenced TCRB transcripts were expressed ones. Naive, central memory and regulatory T cell samples underwent deep immunoSEQ sequencing, averaging about 3.5 million total reads per sample. After sorted cells were lysed in RLT buffer, RNA was extracted with DNase-treated RNeasy Micro or Mini kits, with the choice depending on cell number. To prevent cross-contamination, each cell subset was processed individually, whereas patient and healthy donor samples were processed jointly. TCRB sequences were amplified from cDNA with the immunoSEQ multiplex PCR, producing 87-bp fragments spanning the CDR3 region. Sequencing of the amplicons was performed on the Illumina HiSeq platform. In the authors' own workflow: Synthetic template baselines were used to correct PCR bias computationally, reads within Hamming distance 2 were collapsed together, and singletons that could not be merged were discarded. Reads were aligned to IMGT to assign V, D and J genes, CDR3 length, and insertions or deletions at six rearrangement sites. Within each subset, clonotype counts were normalized to the number of sorted cells before true diversity and Gini coefficients were calculated with the tcR R package. The overlap coefficient, calculated on TCRB nucleotide sequences, was used to measure repertoire sharing. Out-of-frame TCRB sequences from naive cells were analyzed to stand in for the pre-selection repertoire. Held by TCRdb, this immuneACCESS table contains in-frame sequences only and omits some clones. Under half of the omission traces to an unresolved V gene where checked; the cause of the rest is unknown. V, J and clone size are those of that table, while D and trimming were read from the DNA. This sample comprises around 430,000 clones, over 25% of them detected only once. About 0.065% of the sample goes to the ten largest clones.

The sequenced sample consisted of naive CD4+ T cells from blood. The sample's cell subset or site label, in plain terms: true naive CD4+ T cells. This TCR was sampled from a man aged 18 to 29 in good health. In this chain, TRBV11-2 is recombined with TRBJ2-1; TRBD1 lines up with 10 middle nucleotides. The DNA sequence is TGTGCCAGCAGCCGAGAGGGACAGGGGAACAATGAGCAGTTCTTC. Its product reads: CASSREGQGNNEQFF.